Each of the 9 T cell receptor beta chains below was sequenced from the same sample in a study of blood T cell repertoires in COVID-19. This table comes from immunoSEQ multiplex PCR, and its TCRdb copy is limited to in-frame clones, with some not included. The repertoire holds some 200,000 clones, with around 84% as singletons. Sequencing used peripheral blood. These receptors were collected from a man aged 50-59 years with active or convalescent COVID-19.

V is TRBV7-2 and J is TRBJ1-6, with TRBD1 identical over 10 bases. CDR1 and CDR2 from the germline V gene are SGHTA and FQGNSA. The CDR3 is made up of 16 amino acids. Trimming took 5 bases from V and 10 from J; bases not matched to a gene: 11. The CDR3 DNA follows: TGTGCCAGCAGCCAGAACCGACAGGGGGCTGGATCACCCCTCCACTTT. This codes for CASSQNRQGAGSPLHF.

This rearrangement joins TRBV2 to TRBJ1-1, with a weak D call TRBD1 (5 bases). There are 15 residues in the CDR3. Germline loops: CDR1 SNHLY, CDR2 FYNNEI. Trimming pared 5 bases from V and 1 base from J, leaving 14 bases between. CDR3 nucleotides: TGTGCCAGCAGTTCAGACAGCACGGCGAACACTGAAGCTTTCTTT. Amino acid sequence: CASSSDSTANTEAFF.

The chain couples TRBV6-1 to TRBJ1-4; TRBD1 might be the D (6 bases). CDR1 and CDR2 (germline): MNHNS, SASEGT. The CDR3 is made up of 17 amino acids. Trimming shortened V by 2 bases and J by 11 bases, and 24 bases separated the two germline ends. The CDR3 reads CASSELGTGGVGSKLFF. CDR3 nucleotide sequence: TGTGCCAGCAGTGAACTGGGGACGGGGGGCGTCGGGTCGAAACTGTTTTTT.

This chain joins TRBV24-1 and TRBJ1-5, with 9 bases matching TRBD1. CDR1 and CDR2 from the germline V gene are KGHDR and SFDVKD. V lost 3 bases, J lost 5 bases, and 1 base stayed unmatched. The CDR3 has 14 residues. Here the CDR3 reads CATSDNRGHQPQHF. CDR3 DNA sequence: TGTGCCACCAGTGATAACAGGGGGCATCAGCCCCAGCATTTT.

Only one count was recorded for this clone. The CDR3 DNA follows: TGTGCCACCAGCAGATTAGCGGGAGGGAACAATGAGCAGTTCTTC. It is translated as CATSRLAGGNNEQFF. The chain combines TRBV15 with TRBJ2-1; 11 bases are shared with TRBD2. CDR1 is LNHNV, CDR2 YYDKDF, per germline (reference sequence). The CDR3 consists of 15 residues. Trimming at V came to 2 bases and at J to 5 bases, leaving 2 bases not matched to a gene.

V and J are TRBV7-9 and TRBJ1-6; 7 bases map to TRBD1. V shed 3 bases and J 0 bases; nucleotides not matched to a gene: 8. The CDR3 is made up of 18 amino acids. Germline loops: CDR1 SEHNR, CDR2 FQNEAQ (reference sequence). The CDR3 sequence is CASSFRQGESSYNSPLHF. The CDR3 DNA reads as TGTGCCAGCAGCTTTCGACAGGGTGAGAGCTCCTATAATTCACCCCTCCACTTT.

As DNA, the CDR3 is TGTGCCACCAGCAGAGAGCCTAGGACTGACACTGAAGCTTTCTTT. It yields the protein CATSREPRTDTEAFF. The chain links TRBV15 to TRBJ1-1; the D is unclear. CDR1 LNHNV and CDR2 YYDKDF come from the germline V gene (reference sequence). Trimming removed 0 bases at V and 3 bases at J, with 11 bases between. The CDR3 loop spans 15 amino acids.

J is TRBJ2-2 and V is TRBV4-1; D remains unclear. This CDR3 spans 16 amino acids. Trimming shortened V by 1 base and J by 6 bases, and 15 bases separated the two germline ends. CDR1 MGHRA and CDR2 YSYEKL come from the germline V gene. The CDR3 is CASSQANLVASGELFF. DNA for the CDR3: TGCGCCAGCAGCCAAGCGAACCTAGTCGCGTCCGGGGAGCTGTTTTTT.

This rearrangement joins TRBV12-3 or TRBV12-4 to TRBJ2-3, with D possibly being TRBD1 (5 bases). The CDR3 sequence is 12 residues long. V lost 6 bases to trimming and J lost 5 bases, with 9 bases between them. The CDR3 is CASSLQGDTQYF. Written as DNA, the CDR3 is TGTGCCAGCAGCCTCCAGGGAGATACGCAGTATTTT.